This T cell receptor (beta chain) was sequenced for a study of T cell responses to AZD1222 COVID-19 vaccine (TCRdb year 2021). Regarding the complete study: TCR sequencing covered more than 230 trial participants: 200 to 210 given two doses of AZD1222 and 26 given two doses of MenACWY control vaccine. Enrollment into the trials was organized by age into subgroups of 18-55, 56-69 and 70-plus years, and those subgroups contained approximately 150, 30 and 60 TCR-sequenced participants, respectively. Broader findings and caveats from the paper: In the small 56-69-year group, the increase in depth fell short of significance, most likely because of low power. No day 14 peak-response samples were available, so repertoires were characterized only after the peak T cell response. Most participants were white British and females outnumbered males, and the authors suggested that clonal diversity may have been underestimated. Spike-specific TCR breadth and depth rose significantly after two AZD1222 doses compared with day 0 and with MenACWY recipients. Conclusions about previously exposed vaccinees were limited because only a handful of AZD1222 recipients were SARS-CoV-2 seropositive at baseline. CD4 TCRs associated with the vaccine covered the entire spike protein, and the dominant responses were in regions 160-218 and 743-854. Reportedly, almost half of the unique spike-specific TCRs recognized epitopes lying outside the regions that are mutated in the B.1.351 and B.1.1.7 variants.

As for this clone: The antigen this receptor binds is unknown. Base qualities are missing; no much larger clone stands one base away.

The CDR3 regions of human TCRbeta chains were subjected to immunosequencing. The paper's processing steps were these. TCRs in the repertoires were compared against a reference library of SARS-CoV-2-specific TCRs that had been generated with the MIRA antigen-specificity platform. Breadth was defined as the fraction of unique TCRs that were SARS-CoV-2-associated, and depth was defined as the fraction of total T cells that were SARS-CoV-2-associated. Each spike-specific TCR was assigned to its reactive spike region and to a CD4 or CD8 class using the MIRA data. Log10-transformed breadth and depth values were compared by one-way ANOVA with Sidak's multiple comparisons tests. Imported from immuneACCESS, the table was reduced by TCRdb to in-frame sequences with V and J called. These copies leave out some clones; in studies compared against another copy, an unresolved V gene accounts for under half, and the cause of the remainder is not known. That table gives V, J and clone size, and the DNA gave D and trimming. Within this sample are fewer than 200,000 clones, with approximately 87% of them counted one time only. The ten most abundant clones make up about 4.5% of the sample.

The time point label, read with the paper, signifies: about 28 days (+/-7) after the second vaccine dose. AZD1222 recipients with second doses at about 4 weeks or about 12 weeks were pooled, because spike-specific TCR depth and breadth did not differ between schedules. Vaccinee samples came from UK trials COV001 and COV002, including a single-blind randomized controlled phase 2/3 trial of AZD1222 (ChAdOx1 nCoV-19) in healthy adults. Trial participant PBMC samples were collected at day 0 and day 28 after the second dose for TCRbeta chain sequencing. This TCR was recovered from an adult who received the AZD1222 COVID-19 vaccine. The sequenced sample was peripheral blood, obtained 28 days after the second AZD1222 dose.

The CDR3 sequence is CASSYHEADEQYF. In nucleotide form, the sequence is TGTGCCAGCAGTTACCACGAGGCGGACGAGCAGTACTTC. The V and J segments used are TRBV6-2 or TRBV6-3 and TRBJ2-7; the D gene remains uncertain. Measured from the cysteine to the phenylalanine, the CDR3 is 13 residues long. Solely the CDR3 DNA is kept, with 39 bases framed from the first base. Per the germline V gene, MNHEY is the CDR1 and SVGEGT is the CDR2. V and J lose 2 bases and 5 bases, and a span of 10 bases separates them.